What follows describes a single TCR beta chain. This clonotype was counted a few times. Its antigen is not yet known. One base away there is no much larger clone; base qualities are not given. Its CDR3 holds 15 amino acids, cysteine through phenylalanine. The entry retains the CDR3 DNA only, 45 bases that are in frame from base 1. Based on the germline V gene, the CDR1 and CDR2 sequences are MDHEN and SYDVKM. At the junction V is shortened by 4 bases and J by 5 bases; bases outside the gene matches: 5. TCR beta CDR3 regions were amplified from RNA transcripts. A first-round RT-PCR of the TCR CDR3 used the HTBI primer set with the Qiagen OneStep RT-PCR kit. Libraries were constructed in a second round of multiplex PCR, after which size selection and purification were carried out. Libraries were sequenced paired-end with 100 bp reads on an Illumina HiSeq2000. As for how the authors treated the data: SOAPnuke was used to process the raw data, with reads discarded if the reads contained adapters or uncalled bases, had a mean Phred below 15, or lacked an exact constant-primer or identifier match. High-quality paired reads were merged with COPE v1.2.5, and unique nucleotide sequences were defined as clonotypes. MiTCR v1.1 was used to align the clonotypes against IMGT TRBV, TRBD and TRBJ reference segments. The analysis was restricted to V-J combinations with a frequency above 0.0001, which together covered around 99% of the repertoires. The TCS score was defined as the ratio of F50 (clonal expansion) to E x V (chaos), calculated using BLOSUM62-based TCRdist between CDR3 peptides within each V-J. Welch's t-statistics and random forest reduced 500 to 650 V-J features to about 12, which were used in a naive Bayes classifier (R e1071). TCRdb reprocessed the public reads (quality trimming at Q25 with fastp, clone calling with MiXCR) and kept in-frame beta chains. Every CDR3 protein is listed once, alongside the most common genes and DNA of its rows. The V and J calls were determined by TCRdb, not by the authors. The sample profile shows roughly 400,000 distinct CDR3 sequences; around 15% of them were found once. Clones ranked in the top ten supply around 28% of the sample.

This sample stems from a study of T cells in Graves' hyperthyroidism and ophthalmopathy (dated by TCRdb to between 2018 and 2021). A note on the overall study: Peripheral blood samples were taken at the time of initial diagnosis, prior to any treatment. TCR V-J signatures able to tell the groups apart were searched for in a discovery cohort of 100 patients, of whom more than 40 had Graves' ophthalmopathy and under 65 had stable Graves' hyperthyroidism. An independent validation cohort of 18 to 20 hyperthyroidism patients and about 16 patients who later progressed to ophthalmopathy tested prospective prediction of ophthalmopathy. The approximately 90 discovery patients were divided at random into training and test sets in a 7:3 ratio. Thyroid tissue and blood T-cell repertoires from about six Graves' hyperthyroidism patients were also compared in the study. After sampling, hyperthyroidism patients received methimazole starting at 30 mg daily, and ophthalmopathy patients received high-dose intravenous methylprednisolone. TCR Vbeta CDR3 sequencing of 135 peripheral blood samples (roughly 41 ophthalmopathy, about 74 hyperthyroidism and some 17 progressor patients) is reported in the paper. Overall results and qualifications from the work: Sample size was not statistically predetermined, and blinding of investigators to group allocation was not performed. In validation, progression to ophthalmopathy was predicted by the model with 55% to 71% sensitivity and 72% to 80% specificity, a median of approximately 7.1 months before onset. Most expanded thyroid clonotypes (frequency above 0.001) were also detected in blood, suggesting blood repertoires may reflect thyroid immune responses. In cross-validation, a model built on a 13 V-J signature told ophthalmopathy apart from stable hyperthyroidism with roughly 87% sensitivity and roughly 81% specificity, and in testing the same model reached 80%/75%.

Ophthalmopathy patients had moderately to severely active disease, with a Clinical Activity Score of 3 or more, a NOSPECS grade of 4 or more, and a disease duration of less than 3 months. Exclusion was applied to patients with uncontrolled infections, other autoimmune diseases, pregnancy or lactation. Clinical symptoms, serum thyroxine and TRAb, thyroid ultrasound, and orbital computed tomography formed the basis for the diagnoses. PBMCs were isolated from approximately 10 ml of fresh peripheral blood by Ficoll-Paque density gradient centrifugation. Trizol reagent was used to extract total RNA, and RNA quality was then checked on an Agilent 2100 Bioanalyzer.

The material sequenced was blood. This sequence was found in a man in his forties or fifties with Graves' ophthalmopathy. The chain was built from TRBV28 and TRBJ2-2; a stretch of 9 junction bases matches TRBD1. The CDR3 region has the sequence CASSWDRVETGELFF. The DNA is TGTGCCAGCAGTTGGGACAGGGTAGAAACCGGGGAGCTGTTTTTT.